This T cell receptor beta chain was obtained from a study of blood T cell repertoires in COVID-19. The germline gives CDR1 LNHNV, CDR2 YYDKDF (reference sequence). The V and J ends lost 2 bases and 6 bases, in that order; junction bases with no gene match: 11. The CDR3 loop spans 18 amino acids. Using immunoSEQ multiplex PCR, the repertoire was profiled, and TCRdb retains in-frame clones only, with some absent. The sample contains about 98,000 clones, around 80% of which appear only once. This TCR was recovered from a man between 60 and 70 years old with acute or convalescent COVID-19. The chain combines TRBV15 with TRBJ2-2; 11 bases line up with TRBD2. Sequencing used peripheral blood. The CDR3 nucleotides read TGTGCCACCAGCAGACCGAGTAGCGGGAGGGCCGGGGCCGGGGAGCTGTTTTTT. Its protein product is CATSRPSSGRAGAGELFF.